One sample yielded the 2 T cell receptor beta chains listed below, sequenced in a study of CD8+ T cells in alopecia areata. Sequencing used cDNA as its template, made by extracting RNA and reverse transcribing it. Generated by immunoSEQ multiplex PCR, the TCRdb table keeps only in-frame clones and is missing some. This sample has 150,000 to 200,000 clones, with approximately 57% found just once. Treatment of the sample: oral pan-JAK inhibitor, 5-10 mg twice daily. The sample consisted of CD4+ T cells sorted from blood, taken at week 24, from a patient treated with tofacitinib. Every receptor here comes from a human donor with alopecia areata.

This chain links TRBV30 with TRBJ2-6; the D gene could be TRBD1 or TRBD2 (8 bases each). Germline assignment: CDR1 GTSNPN and CDR2 SVGIG (reference sequence). Trimming pared 0 bases from V and 4 bases from J, leaving 22 bases between. The CDR3 sequence is 19 residues long. This chain's CDR3 is CAWSVSLGQGGRGANVLTF. The CDR3 region has the DNA TGTGCCTGGAGTGTGAGCCTCGGACAGGGCGGGAGGGGGGCCAACGTCCTGACTTTC.

The chain uses TRBV23-1 and TRBJ2-3; 8 bases are shared with TRBD2. TRBV23-1 is an ORF, with its function uncertain. The CDR3 has 17 residues. The J segment lost 3 bases and the V segment lost 6 bases, leaving 14 bases of the junction unmatched. CDR3 protein: CASSQDQSRGGTDTQYF. In nucleotides, the CDR3 is TGCGCCAGCAGCCAAGATCAGTCCCGGGGGGGAACAGATACGCAGTATTTT.